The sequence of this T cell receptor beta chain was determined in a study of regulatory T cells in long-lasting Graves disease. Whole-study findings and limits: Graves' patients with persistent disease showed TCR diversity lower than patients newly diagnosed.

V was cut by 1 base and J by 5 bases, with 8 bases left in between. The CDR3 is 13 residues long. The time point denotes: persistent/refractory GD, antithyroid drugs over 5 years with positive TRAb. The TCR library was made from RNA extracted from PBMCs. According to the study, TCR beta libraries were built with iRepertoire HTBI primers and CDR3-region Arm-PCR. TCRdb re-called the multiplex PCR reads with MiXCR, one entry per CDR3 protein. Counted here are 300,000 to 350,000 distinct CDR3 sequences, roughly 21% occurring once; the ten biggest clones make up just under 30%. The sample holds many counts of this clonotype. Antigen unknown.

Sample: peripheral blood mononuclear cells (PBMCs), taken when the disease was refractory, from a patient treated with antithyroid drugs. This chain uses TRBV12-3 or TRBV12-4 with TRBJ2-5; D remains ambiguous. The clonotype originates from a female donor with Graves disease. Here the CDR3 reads CASSLEPWETQYF. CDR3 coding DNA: TGTGCCAGCAGTTTAGAACCGTGGGAGACCCAGTACTTC.